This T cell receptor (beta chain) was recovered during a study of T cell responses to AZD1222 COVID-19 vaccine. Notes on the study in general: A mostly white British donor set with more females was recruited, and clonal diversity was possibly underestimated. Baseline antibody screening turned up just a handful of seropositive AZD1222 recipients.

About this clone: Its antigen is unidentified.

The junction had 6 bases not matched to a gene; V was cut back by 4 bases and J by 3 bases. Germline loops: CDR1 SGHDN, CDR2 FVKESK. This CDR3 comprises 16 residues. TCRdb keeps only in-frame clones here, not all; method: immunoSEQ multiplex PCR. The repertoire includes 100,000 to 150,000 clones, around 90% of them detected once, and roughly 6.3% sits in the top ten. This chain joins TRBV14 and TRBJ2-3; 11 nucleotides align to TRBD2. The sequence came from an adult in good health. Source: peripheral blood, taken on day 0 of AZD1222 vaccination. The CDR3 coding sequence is TGTGCCAGCAGCCGCCAAAGACTAGCGGGGACAGATACGCAGTATTTT. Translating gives CASSRQRLAGTDTQYF. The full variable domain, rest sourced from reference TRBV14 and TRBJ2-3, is EAGVTQFPSHSVIEKGQTVTLRCDPISGHDNLYWYRRVMGKEIKFLLHFVKESKQDESGMPNNRFLAERTGGTYSTLKVQPAELEDSGVYFCASSRQRLAGTDTQYFGPGTRLTVL.